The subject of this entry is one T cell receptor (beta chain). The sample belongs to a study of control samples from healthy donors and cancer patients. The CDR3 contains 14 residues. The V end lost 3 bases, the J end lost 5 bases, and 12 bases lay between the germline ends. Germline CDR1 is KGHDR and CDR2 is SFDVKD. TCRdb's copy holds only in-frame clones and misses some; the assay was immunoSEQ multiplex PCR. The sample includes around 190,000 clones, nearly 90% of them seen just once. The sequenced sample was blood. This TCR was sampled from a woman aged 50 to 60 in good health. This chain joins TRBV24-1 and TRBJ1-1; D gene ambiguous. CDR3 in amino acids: CATSDTSSGTEAFF. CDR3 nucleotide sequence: TGTGCCACCAGTGATACCTCGAGCGGGACTGAAGCTTTCTTT.